Listed below are T cell receptor beta chains from one sample, sequenced in a study of cytomegalovirus exposure and HLA in healthy donors. Data came from immunoSEQ multiplex PCR; TCRdb stores just in-frame clones and leaves some out. The sample has 100,000 to 150,000 clones, more than 75% seen once; the top ten hold about 13%. The specimen was PBMCs. Source of these receptors: a woman aged 55-69 years in good health and CMV-seropositive. CDR3s include the opening cysteine and the closing phenylalanine or tryptophan. The D gene is left open where the match is weak. Clone size is given for some rows only: seen once, a few or many times, or a class if the clone is expanded.

V gene	D gene	CDR3 length	clone size	J gene	CDR3 DNA	CDR3 protein
TRBV19	-	16	-	TRBJ1-3	TGTGCCAGTACCCTGAGGGAGAGGACAGCTGGAAACACCATATATTTT	CASTLRERTAGNTIYF
TRBV5-1	TRBD1	15	-	TRBJ1-4	TGCGCCAGCAGCATAGGACAGGGGTCTAATGAAAAACTGTTTTTT	CASSIGQGSNEKLFF
TRBV6-1	TRBD1	17	-	TRBJ2-1	TGTGCCAGCAGTGAAGCGCCGACAGGGGGTGGGCGGTATGAGCAGTTCTTC	CASSEAPTGGGRYEQFF
TRBV6-6	TRBD2	15	-	TRBJ2-7	TGTGCCAGCAGTTACAGCCTAGCGGGACCCTACGAGCAGTACTTC	CASSYSLAGPYEQYF
TRBV5-1	-	16	-	TRBJ2-3	TGCGCCAGCAGCTTGGGGCACCGAGGTTCGGGAGATACGCAGTATTTT	CASSLGHRGSGDTQYF
TRBV27	-	14	-	TRBJ2-7	TGTGCCAGCAGTTCGGGTTTGGGGCCCTACGAGCAGTACTTC	CASSSGLGPYEQYF
TRBV4-1	TRBD1	16	-	TRBJ2-7	TGCGCCAGCAGCCAAGATGGGACGGACAGGGGTCGAGAGCAGTACTTC	CASSQDGTDRGREQYF
TRBV29-1	TRBD2	16	-	TRBJ2-1	TGCAGCGGAACCATGGGGGTAGCGGGAGGGCAAAATGAGCAGTTCTTC	CSGTMGVAGGQNEQFF
TRBV5-1	-	15	few	TRBJ1-1	TGCGCCAGCAGCCCCCAAGGCGGGGAGAACACTGAAGCTTTCTTT	CASSPQGGENTEAFF
TRBV9	-	15	-	TRBJ1-4	TGTGCCAGCAGCCTTTCCGGACAGCGAAATGAAAAACTGTTTTTT	CASSLSGQRNEKLFF
TRBV2	-	16	-	TRBJ2-3	TGTGCCAGCAGCGAGAGAAGCGGGTTTCGCACAGATACGCAGTATTTT	CASSERSGFRTDTQYF
TRBV7-8	-	15	-	TRBJ2-1	TGTGCCAGCAGCTTAAGGGCAGGGATCTACAATGAGCAGTTCTTC	CASSLRAGIYNEQFF
TRBV16	-	16	-	TRBJ1-3	TGTGCCAGCAGCCAATTCGTGGGGAGTACTGGAAACACCATATATTTT	CASSQFVGSTGNTIYF
TRBV11-1	-	15	few	TRBJ1-2	TGTGCCAGCAGCTTAGATGTCATTCAGGGGTTTCGGCCCGCCTTC	CASSLDVIQGFRPAF
TRBV7-9	-	16	-	TRBJ1-3	TGTGCCAGCAGCTTAGTGATTTCAGGGACTGGAAACACCATATATTTT	CASSLVISGTGNTIYF
TRBV5-1	-	13	-	TRBJ2-5	TGCGCCAGCAGCCGAGCGAGGGGGGAGACCCAGTACTTC	CASSRARGETQYF
TRBV30	TRBD1	14	-	TRBJ2-1	TGTGCCTGGAGTACCGGACAGGGGGCAAATGAGCAGTTCTTC	CAWSTGQGANEQFF
TRBV9	-	12	few	TRBJ2-7	TGTGCCAGCGGGAGGAGCTCCTACGAGCAGTACTTC	CASGRSSYEQYF
TRBV4-1	TRBD2	15	-	TRBJ2-7	TGCGCCAGCACCAAATTCTGGGGGGAGGGATACGAGCAGTACTTC	CASTKFWGEGYEQYF
TRBV4-1	TRBD2	19	-	TRBJ2-5	TGCGCCAGCAGCCAAGAGTCAAGCGGGCTAGCGGGGGTGACAGAGACCCAGTACTTC	CASSQESSGLAGVTETQYF
TRBV4-1	TRBD1	15	few	TRBJ1-2	TGCGCCAGCAGCCAAGATTCGACAGGGCAGGATGGCTACACCTTC	CASSQDSTGQDGYTF
TRBV11-2	TRBD2	14	once	TRBJ2-7	TGTGCCAGCAGGGCGTCGGCGGGAGCCAACGAGCAGTACTTC	CASRASAGANEQYF
TRBV5-6	TRBD2	14	-	TRBJ2-5	TGTGCCAGCAGCCGCACTAGCGTCCAAGAGACCCAGTACTTC	CASSRTSVQETQYF
TRBV5-6	-	13	-	TRBJ1-1	TGTGCCAGCAGCTCGACAGTGAACACTGAAGCTTTCTTT	CASSSTVNTEAFF
TRBV5-4	-	13	-	TRBJ2-4	TGTGCCAGCAGCTTGGAGGGACACCGGTTTCAGTACTTC	CASSLEGHRFQYF
TRBV6-5	-	15	few	TRBJ1-5	TGTGCCAGCAGTTACACCAGGAATAGCAATCAGCCCCAGCATTTT	CASSYTRNSNQPQHF
TRBV7-2	TRBD2	20	-	TRBJ2-1	TGTGCCAGCAGCTTAGCACCCATACAGGGGGCTAGCGGGAGGAACAATGAGCAGTTCTTC	CASSLAPIQGASGRNNEQFF
TRBV18	-	13	-	TRBJ1-5	TGTGCCAGCTCACCGGAGGGGTCACAGCCCCAGCATTTT	CASSPEGSQPQHF
TRBV10-3	-	16	-	TRBJ2-6	TGTGCCATCAGTCCTTCGACAGGAGCTGGGGCCAACGTCCTGACTTTC	CAISPSTGAGANVLTF
TRBV5-4	TRBD2	17	-	TRBJ2-3	TGTGCCAGCAGCTCTTTAGCGGGAGGGCCCGGCACAGATACGCAGTATTTT	CASSSLAGGPGTDTQYF
TRBV7-7	TRBD1	15	-	TRBJ2-7	TGTGCCAGCAGCTTACTACAGGGGGAATCCTACGAGCAGTACTTC	CASSLLQGESYEQYF
TRBV2	-	13	-	TRBJ1-6	TGTGCCAGCAGTGAAGTGCGAAGTTCACCCCTCCACTTT	CASSEVRSSPLHF
TRBV29-1	-	12	once	TRBJ2-7	TGCGGCTTCCGGACAGATTCCTACGAGCAGTACTTC	CGFRTDSYEQYF
TRBV6-1	TRBD2	15	-	TRBJ2-7	TGTGCCAGCAGAGCACTAGCGGACGCCTCCTACGAGCAGTACTTC	CASRALADASYEQYF
TRBV7-6	TRBD1	13	-	TRBJ1-2	TGTGCCAGCAGCCCGGGACAGCTCTATGGCTACACCTTC	CASSPGQLYGYTF
TRBV11-1	-	14	-	TRBJ2-3	TGTGCCAGCAGCTTAGTGGCGGGCACAGATACGCAGTATTTT	CASSLVAGTDTQYF
TRBV13	TRBD1	16	-	TRBJ2-5	TGTGCCAGCAGCTACCGGGACAGGGGAGGCCAAGAGACCCAGTACTTC	CASSYRDRGGQETQYF
TRBV4-3	-	15	-	TRBJ2-7	TGCGCCAGCAGCCAAGTTTTGTCCGCCTCCTACGAGCAGTACTTC	CASSQVLSASYEQYF
TRBV19	-	15	-	TRBJ1-5	TGTGCCAGTAGTACACAGGCTTATAGCAACCAGCCCCAGCATTTT	CASSTQAYSNQPQHF
TRBV30	-	14	few	TRBJ1-2	TGTGCCTGGAGTCGGGACACCGCCCAGGGAGGCTACACCTTC	CAWSRDTAQGGYTF
TRBV27	TRBD2	14	-	TRBJ2-7	TGTGCCAGCAGTCCCCGGGGGGAGGGGTACGAGCAGTACTTC	CASSPRGEGYEQYF
TRBV5-6	TRBD1	15	-	TRBJ2-7	TGTGCCAGCAGCTTGGGGGACAGGGAGCTTTGGGAGCAGTACTTC	CASSLGDRELWEQYF
TRBV19	-	15	-	TRBJ1-5	TGTGCCAGTAGTATGGGCAGTGATAGCAATCAGCCCCAGCATTTT	CASSMGSDSNQPQHF
TRBV27	-	15	once	TRBJ1-6	TGTGCCAGCAGTTTATTGCGGGGCTGTTGTTCACCCCTCCACTTT	CASSLLRGCCSPLHF
TRBV19	-	15	once	TRBJ1-1	TGTGCCAGTAGTACCTCCAGGGCGACGAACACTGAAGCTTTCTTT	CASSTSRATNTEAFF
TRBV7-9	-	12	-	TRBJ1-2	TGTGCCAGCAGCAACAGAGACTATGGCTACACCTTC	CASSNRDYGYTF
TRBV19	TRBD1	15	once	TRBJ1-6	TGTGCCAGTAGTATTGGACAGGGAGAGAATTCACCCCTCCACTTT	CASSIGQGENSPLHF
TRBV30	-	13	once	TRBJ2-4	TGTGCCTGGAGCCCGGGGGTGAGGAACATTCAGTACTTC	CAWSPGVRNIQYF
TRBV7-3	-	13	few	TRBJ1-5	TGTGCCAGCAGCCCAGGGGGCAATCAGCCCCAGCATTTT	CASSPGGNQPQHF
TRBV6-5	-	15	-	TRBJ2-7	TGTGCCAGCAGTTACTCGATGGGGGGTGACTACGAGCAGTACTTC	CASSYSMGGDYEQYF
TRBV19	TRBD1	13	-	TRBJ1-2	TGTGCCAGCATACCCCAGGGGGCATTTGGCTACACCTTC	CASIPQGAFGYTF
TRBV5-1	TRBD1	16	-	TRBJ1-3	TGCGCCAGCAGCTTAGGGACAGTCAGCTCTGGAAACACCATATATTTT	CASSLGTVSSGNTIYF
TRBV9	TRBD1	16	-	TRBJ2-2	TGTGCCAGCAGCGTGTCGGGACAGGGTCTAACCGGGGAGCTGTTTTTT	CASSVSGQGLTGELFF
TRBV4-2	TRBD1	13	few	TRBJ1-2	TGTGCCAGCAGTCCGGACAGGGGAAATGGCTACACCTTC	CASSPDRGNGYTF
TRBV14	-	15	-	TRBJ2-5	TGTGCCAGCAGCCCCGAGTGGGGGCGAGAAGAGACCCAGTACTTC	CASSPEWGREETQYF